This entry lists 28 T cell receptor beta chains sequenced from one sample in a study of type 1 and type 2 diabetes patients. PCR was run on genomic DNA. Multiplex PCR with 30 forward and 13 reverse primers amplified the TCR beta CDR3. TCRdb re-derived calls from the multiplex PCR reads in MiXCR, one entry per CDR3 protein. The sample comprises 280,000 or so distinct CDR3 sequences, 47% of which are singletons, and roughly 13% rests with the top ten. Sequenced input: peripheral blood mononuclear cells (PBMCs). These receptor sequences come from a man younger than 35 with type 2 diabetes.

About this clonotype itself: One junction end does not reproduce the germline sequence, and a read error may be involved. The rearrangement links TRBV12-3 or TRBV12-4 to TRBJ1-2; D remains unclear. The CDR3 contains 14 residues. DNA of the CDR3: TGTGCCACCAGTGACTCCGGACGGGGCTATGGCTACACCTTC. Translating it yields CATSDSGRGYGYTF.

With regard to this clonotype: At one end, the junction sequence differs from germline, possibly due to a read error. CDR3: CASSESNAGAQETQCF. For the CDR3, the DNA is TGCGCCAGCAGTGAGTCGAATGCGGGGGCTCAAGAGACCCAGTGCTTC. The chain links TRBV2 to TRBJ2-5, with D perhaps matching TRBD2 (7 bases). Germline-derived CDR1 and CDR2 are SNHLY and FYNNEI. CDR3 length: 16 amino acids.

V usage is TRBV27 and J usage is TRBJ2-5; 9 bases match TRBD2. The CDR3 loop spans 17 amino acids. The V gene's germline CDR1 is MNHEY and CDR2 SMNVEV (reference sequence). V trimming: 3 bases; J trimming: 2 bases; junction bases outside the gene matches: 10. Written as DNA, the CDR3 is TGTGCCAGCAGTTTCCTAAGGCCTAGCGGGATTCAAGAGACCCAGTACTTC. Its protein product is CASSFLRPSGIQETQYF.

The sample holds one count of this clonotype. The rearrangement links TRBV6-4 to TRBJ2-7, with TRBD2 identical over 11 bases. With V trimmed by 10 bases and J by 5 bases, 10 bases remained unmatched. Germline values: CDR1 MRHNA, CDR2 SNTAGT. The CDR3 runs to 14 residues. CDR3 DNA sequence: TGTGCCATCAGCTATAGCGGGGGGGCCGACGAGCAGTACTTC. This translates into CAISYSGGADEQYF.

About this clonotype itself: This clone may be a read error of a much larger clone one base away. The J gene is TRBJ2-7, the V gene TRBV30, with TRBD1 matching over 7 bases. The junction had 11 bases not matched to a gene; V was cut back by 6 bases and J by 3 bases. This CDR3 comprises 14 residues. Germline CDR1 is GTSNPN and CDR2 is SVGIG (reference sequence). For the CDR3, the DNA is TGTGCCTGTGATGGGACAGAAGCATTCTACGAGCAGTACTTC. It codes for CACDGTEAFYEQYF.

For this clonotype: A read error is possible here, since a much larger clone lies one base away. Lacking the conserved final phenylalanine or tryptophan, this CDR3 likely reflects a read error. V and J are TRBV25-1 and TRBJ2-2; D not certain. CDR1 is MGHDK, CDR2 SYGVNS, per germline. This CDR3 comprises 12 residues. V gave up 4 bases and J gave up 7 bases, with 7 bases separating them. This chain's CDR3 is CASSGYDGELFL. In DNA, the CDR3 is TGTGCCAGCAGTGGATATGACGGGGAGCTGTTTCTT.

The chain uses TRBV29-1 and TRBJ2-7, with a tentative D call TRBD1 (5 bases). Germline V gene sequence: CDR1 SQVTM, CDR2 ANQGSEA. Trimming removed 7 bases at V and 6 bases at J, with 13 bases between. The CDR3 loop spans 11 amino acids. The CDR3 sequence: CSAQGTGEQYF. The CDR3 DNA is TGCAGCGCTCAGGGAACGGGCGAGCAGTACTTC.

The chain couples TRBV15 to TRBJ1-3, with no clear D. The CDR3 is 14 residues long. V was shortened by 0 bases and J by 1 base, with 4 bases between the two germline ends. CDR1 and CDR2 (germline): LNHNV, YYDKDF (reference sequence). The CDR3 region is CATSREGSGNTIYF. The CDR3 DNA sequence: TGTGCCACCAGCAGAGAGGGGTCTGGAAACACCATATATTTT.

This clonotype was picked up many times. CDR3 DNA sequence: TGTGCCATCAGTGAAGGGCAGGGGGTCGAGACCCAGTACTTC. Translating it yields CAISEGQGVETQYF. The chain couples TRBV10-3 to TRBJ2-5, with 7 bases matching TRBD1. This CDR3 contains 14 residues. Trimming cost V 3 bases and J 5 bases; bases outside gene matches: 6. CDR1 and CDR2 from the germline V gene are ENHRY and SYGVKD.

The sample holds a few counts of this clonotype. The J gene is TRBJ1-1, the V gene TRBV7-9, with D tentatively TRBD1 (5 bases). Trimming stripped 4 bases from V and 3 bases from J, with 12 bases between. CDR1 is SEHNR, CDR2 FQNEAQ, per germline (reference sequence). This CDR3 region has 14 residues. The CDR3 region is CASSSDGTYTEAFF. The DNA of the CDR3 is TGTGCCAGCAGCTCAGACGGGACCTACACTGAAGCTTTCTTT.

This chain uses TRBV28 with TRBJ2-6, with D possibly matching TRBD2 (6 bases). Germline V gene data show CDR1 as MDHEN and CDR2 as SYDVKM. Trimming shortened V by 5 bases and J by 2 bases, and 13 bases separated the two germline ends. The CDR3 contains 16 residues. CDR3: CASSLLGGAGANVLTF. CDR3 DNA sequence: TGTGCCAGCAGTCTATTGGGGGGAGCTGGGGCCAACGTCCTGACTTTC.

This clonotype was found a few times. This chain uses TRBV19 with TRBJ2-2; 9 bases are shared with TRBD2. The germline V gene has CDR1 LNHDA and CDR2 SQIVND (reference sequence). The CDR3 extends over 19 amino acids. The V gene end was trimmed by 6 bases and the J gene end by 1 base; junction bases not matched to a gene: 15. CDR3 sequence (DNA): TGTGCCAGTAGCTTAAGGGGTCCACGAGCGGGAGGGAACACCGGGGAGCTGTTTTTT. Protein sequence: CASSLRGPRAGGNTGELFF.

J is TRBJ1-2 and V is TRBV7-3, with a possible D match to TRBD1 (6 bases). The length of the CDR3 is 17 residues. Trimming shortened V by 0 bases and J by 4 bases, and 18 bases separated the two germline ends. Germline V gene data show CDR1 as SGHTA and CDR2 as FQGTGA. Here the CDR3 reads CASSLTGGAQGGYGYTF. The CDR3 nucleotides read TGTGCCAGCAGCTTAACAGGGGGGGCACAGGGTGGCTATGGCTACACCTTC.

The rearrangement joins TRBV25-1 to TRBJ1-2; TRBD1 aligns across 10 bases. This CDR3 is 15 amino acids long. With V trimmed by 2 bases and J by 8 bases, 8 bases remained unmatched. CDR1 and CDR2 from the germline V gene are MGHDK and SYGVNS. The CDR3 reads CASSEPGQGLQGYTF. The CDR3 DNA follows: TGTGCCAGCAGTGAACCGGGACAGGGGCTGCAGGGCTACACCTTC.

For the CDR3, the DNA is TGTGCCAGCAGTGTTCAGGAGGTTTATGGCTACACCTTC. This encodes CASSVQEVYGYTF. The gene calls are TRBV6-1 and TRBJ1-2; D gene ambiguous. The CDR3 consists of 13 residues. The ends were cut back, 4 bases at V and 5 bases at J, with 11 bases in the middle. Germline V gene sequence: CDR1 MNHNS, CDR2 SASEGT.

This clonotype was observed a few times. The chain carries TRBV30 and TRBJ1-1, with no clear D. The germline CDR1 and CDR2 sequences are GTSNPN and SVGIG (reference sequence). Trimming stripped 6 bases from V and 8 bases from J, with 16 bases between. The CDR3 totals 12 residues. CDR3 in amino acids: CACRHTGLEAFF. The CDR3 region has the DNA TGTGCCTGCCGCCATACCGGCCTAGAAGCTTTCTTT. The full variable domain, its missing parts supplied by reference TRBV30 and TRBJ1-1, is SQTIHQWPATLVQPVGSPLSLECTVEGTSNPNLYWYRQAAGRGLQLLFYSVGIGQISSEVPQNLSASRPQDRQFILSSKKLLLSDSGFYLCACRHTGLEAFFGQGTRLTVV.

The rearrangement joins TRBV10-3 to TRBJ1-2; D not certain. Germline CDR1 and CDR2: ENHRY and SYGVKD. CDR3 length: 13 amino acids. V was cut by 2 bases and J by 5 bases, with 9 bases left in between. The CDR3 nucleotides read TGTGCCATCAGTGAGGCAGAGATGTATGGCTACACCTTC. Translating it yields CAISEAEMYGYTF.

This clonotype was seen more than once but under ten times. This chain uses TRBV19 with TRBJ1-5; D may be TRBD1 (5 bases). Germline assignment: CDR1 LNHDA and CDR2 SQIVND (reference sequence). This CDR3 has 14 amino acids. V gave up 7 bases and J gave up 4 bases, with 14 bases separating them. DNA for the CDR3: TGTGCCAGTAATGACGGGGGTAGAAATCAGCCCCAGCATTTT. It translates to CASNDGGRNQPQHF.

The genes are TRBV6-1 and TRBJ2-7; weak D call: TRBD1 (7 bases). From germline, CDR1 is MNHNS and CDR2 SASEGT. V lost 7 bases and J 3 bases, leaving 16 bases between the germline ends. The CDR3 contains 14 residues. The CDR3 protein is CASMARQGGYEQYF. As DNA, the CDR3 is TGTGCCAGCATGGCCAGGCAGGGGGGCTACGAGCAGTACTTC.

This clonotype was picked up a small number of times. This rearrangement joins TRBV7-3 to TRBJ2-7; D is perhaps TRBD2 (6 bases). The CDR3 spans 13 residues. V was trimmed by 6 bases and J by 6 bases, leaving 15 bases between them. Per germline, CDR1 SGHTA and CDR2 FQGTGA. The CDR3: CASRDSGDVEQYF. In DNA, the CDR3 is TGTGCCAGCAGGGACTCGGGAGACGTCGAGCAGTACTTC.

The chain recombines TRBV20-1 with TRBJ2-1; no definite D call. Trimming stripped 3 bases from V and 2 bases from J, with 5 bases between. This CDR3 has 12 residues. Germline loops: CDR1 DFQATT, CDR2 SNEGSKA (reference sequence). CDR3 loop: CSASATYNEQFF. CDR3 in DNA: TGCAGTGCTAGTGCTACCTACAATGAGCAGTTCTTC.

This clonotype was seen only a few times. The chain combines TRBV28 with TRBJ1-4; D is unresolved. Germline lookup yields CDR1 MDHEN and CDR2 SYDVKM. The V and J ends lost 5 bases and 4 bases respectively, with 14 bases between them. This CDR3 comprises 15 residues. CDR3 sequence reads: CASSDSNGVNEKLFF. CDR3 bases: TGTGCCAGCAGTGACTCTAACGGGGTTAATGAAAAACTGTTTTTT. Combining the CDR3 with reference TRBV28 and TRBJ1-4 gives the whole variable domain DVKVTQSSRYLVKRTGEKVFLECVQDMDHENMFWYRQDPGLGLRLIYFSYDVKMKEKGDIPEGYSVSREKKERFSLILESASTNQTSMYLCASSDSNGVNEKLFFGSGTQLSVL.

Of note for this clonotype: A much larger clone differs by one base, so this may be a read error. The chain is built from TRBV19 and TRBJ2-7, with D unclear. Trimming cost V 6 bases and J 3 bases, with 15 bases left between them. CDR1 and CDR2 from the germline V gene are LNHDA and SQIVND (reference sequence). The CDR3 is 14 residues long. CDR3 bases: TGTGCCAGTAGCCCGAGACTTGGTCGCTACGAGCAGTACTTC. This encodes CASSPRLGRYEQYF.

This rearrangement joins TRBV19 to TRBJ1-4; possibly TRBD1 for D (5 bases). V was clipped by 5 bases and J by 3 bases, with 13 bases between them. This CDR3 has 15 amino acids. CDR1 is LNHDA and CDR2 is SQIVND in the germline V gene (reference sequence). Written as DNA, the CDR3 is TGTGCCAGTAGTGCTCCGACAGCTTCTAATGAAAAACTGTTTTTT. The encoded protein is CASSAPTASNEKLFF.

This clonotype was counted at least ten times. CDR3 sequence reads: CATSRAFDREEKLFF. Written as DNA, the CDR3 is TGTGCCACCAGCAGAGCATTCGATCGGGAGGAAAAACTGTTTTTT. The V call is TRBV15, the J call TRBJ1-4, with D hard to call. The germline V gene encodes CDR1 LNHNV and CDR2 YYDKDF (reference sequence). The CDR3 has 15 amino acids. Trimming left V 1 base short and J 8 bases short, with 14 bases between. The variable domain in full, with the rest retrieved from reference TRBV15 and TRBJ1-4, is DAMVIQNPRYQVTQFGKPVTLSCSQTLNHNVMYWYQQKSSQAPKLLFHYYDKDFNNEADTPDNFQSRRPNTSFCFLDIRSPGLGDTAMYLCATSRAFDREEKLFFGSGTQLSVL.

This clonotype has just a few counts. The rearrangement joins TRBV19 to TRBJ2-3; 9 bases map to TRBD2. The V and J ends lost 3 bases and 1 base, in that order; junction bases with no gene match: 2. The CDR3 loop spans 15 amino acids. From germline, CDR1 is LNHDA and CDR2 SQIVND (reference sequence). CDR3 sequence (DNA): TGTGCCAGTAGTATTCGGACTAGCGGCACAGATACGCAGTATTTT. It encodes CASSIRTSGTDTQYF. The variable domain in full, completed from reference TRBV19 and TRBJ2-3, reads DGGITQSPKYLFRKEGQNVTLSCEQNLNHDAMYWYRQDPGQGLRLIYYSQIVNDFQKGDIAEGYSVSREKKESFPLTVTSAQKNPTAFYLCASSIRTSGTDTQYFGPGTRLTVL.

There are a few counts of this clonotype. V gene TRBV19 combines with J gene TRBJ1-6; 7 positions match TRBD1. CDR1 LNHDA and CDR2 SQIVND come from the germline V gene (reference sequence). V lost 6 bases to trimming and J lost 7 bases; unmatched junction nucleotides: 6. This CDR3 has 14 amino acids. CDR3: CASRLQDRNSPLHF. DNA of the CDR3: TGTGCCAGTAGATTGCAGGACAGGAATTCACCCCTCCACTTT.

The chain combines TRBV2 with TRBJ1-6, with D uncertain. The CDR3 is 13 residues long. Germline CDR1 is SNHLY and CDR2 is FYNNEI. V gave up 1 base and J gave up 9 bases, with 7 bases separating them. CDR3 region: CASSEDGFSPLHF. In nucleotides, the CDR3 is TGTGCCAGCAGTGAAGATGGGTTTTCACCCCTCCACTTT.